This record looks at one TCR beta chain sequence and its context. This entry is derived from a study of blood T cell repertoires in COVID-19. Profiled with immunoSEQ multiplex PCR; TCRdb holds only in-frame clones, not every one. The profile shows approximately 140,000 clones, roughly 82% of them singletons. J gave up 4 bases and V 0 bases, and 4 bases lay outside the gene matches. Germline V gives CDR1 SGHDT, CDR2 YYEEEE. CDR3 length equals 16 residues. Sequenced input: peripheral blood. This chain connects TRBV5-6 to TRBJ1-5; 10 positions match TRBD1. This TCR derives from a man aged 70 or older with acute or convalescent COVID-19. The CDR3 here is CASSLGTGGWNQPQHF. The CDR3 DNA sequence: TGTGCCAGCAGCTTGGGGACAGGGGGTTGGAATCAGCCCCAGCATTTT.